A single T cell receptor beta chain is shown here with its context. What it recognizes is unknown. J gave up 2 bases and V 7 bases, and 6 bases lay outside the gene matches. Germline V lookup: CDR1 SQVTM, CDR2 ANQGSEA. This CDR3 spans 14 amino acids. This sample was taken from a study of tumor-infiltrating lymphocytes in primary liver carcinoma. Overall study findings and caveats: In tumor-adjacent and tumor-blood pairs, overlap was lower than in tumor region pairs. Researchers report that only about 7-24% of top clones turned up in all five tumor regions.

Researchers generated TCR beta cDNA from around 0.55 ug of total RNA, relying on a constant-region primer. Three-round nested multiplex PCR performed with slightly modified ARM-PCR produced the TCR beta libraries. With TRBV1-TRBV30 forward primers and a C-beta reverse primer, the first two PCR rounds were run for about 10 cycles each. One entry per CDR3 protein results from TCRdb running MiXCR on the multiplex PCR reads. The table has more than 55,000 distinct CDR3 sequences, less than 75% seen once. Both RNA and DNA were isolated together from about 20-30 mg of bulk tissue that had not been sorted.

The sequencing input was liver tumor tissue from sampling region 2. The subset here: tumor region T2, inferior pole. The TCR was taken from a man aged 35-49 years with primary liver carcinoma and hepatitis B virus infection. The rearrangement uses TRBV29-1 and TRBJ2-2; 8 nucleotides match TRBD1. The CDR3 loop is CSAHGQGNTGELFF. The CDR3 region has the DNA TGCAGCGCTCATGGACAGGGTAACACCGGGGAGCTGTTTTTT.